This T cell receptor beta chain comes out of a study of cytomegalovirus exposure and HLA in healthy donors. Use of 60 Vbeta and 13 Jbeta primers characterized the PCR. Sequencing used immunoSEQ multiplex PCR; TCRdb keeps in-frame clones, though not all of them. The sample holds 99,000 or so clones, over 60% seen once. Germline assignment: CDR1 GTSNPN and CDR2 SVGIG (reference sequence). The CDR3 loop spans 13 amino acids. V was trimmed by 3 bases and J by 3 bases, leaving 11 bases between them. The rearrangement uses TRBV30 and TRBJ1-1; TRBD1 might be the D (5 bases). The source of this sequence is a young woman in good health and CMV-seropositive. Specimen: PBMCs. This CDR3 reads CAWSDIGDTEAFF. For the CDR3, the DNA is TGTGCCTGGAGCGACATAGGGGACACTGAAGCTTTCTTT.